This T cell receptor beta chain was identified during a study of identical twins. Broader study findings: Researchers reported excess low generation probability among twin-shared out-of-frame alpha sequences. Cord blood beta clonotypes present at high abundance carried fewer insertions; no such pattern appeared in memory repertoires.

The CDR3 consists of 15 residues. Looked up from germline, CDR1 is SGHVS and CDR2 is FNYEAQ. The J segment lost 2 bases and the V segment lost 5 bases, leaving 9 bases of the junction unmatched. Comments on this clonotype: Its specificity is not known.

TCRdb itself ran the 5' RACE reads through MiXCR, one entry per CDR3 protein. The sample comprises over 200,000 distinct CDR3 sequences, approximately 5.9% of which are singletons, and less than 15% rests with the top ten. Another study also made use of these data, one on T cells expressing NK-cell markers.

This rearrangement joins TRBV7-6 to TRBJ2-7; 7 nucleotides agree with TRBD2. What was sequenced was CD8+ T cells sorted from blood. This clonotype originated in a woman aged 18-29 years in good health. In DNA, the CDR3 is TGTGCCAGCAGCACCCGGGCCGCGGGGGCCTACGAGCAGTACTTC. As protein: CASSTRAAGAYEQYF.